These 27 T cell receptor beta chains came from one sample sequenced in a study of beta chain features in type 1 diabetes. Study observations and caveats: Type 1 diabetes patients had moderately but significantly shorter TCRB CDR3s in all four CD4+ subsets.

Which antigens these TCRs recognize remains unknown. The investigators reverse transcribed all of the isolated RNA, so they sequenced expressed TCRB transcripts. Libraries were prepared by immunoSEQ multiplex PCR; TCRdb keeps only in-frame clonotypes and omits some of them. The sample comprises around 280,000 clones, approximately 15% of which are singletons, and approximately 0.015% rests with the top ten. The sample was naive CD4+ T cells from blood. These receptors were collected from a man aged 18 to 35 with type 1 diabetes.

The table lists this clone with a few counts. The chain uses TRBV29-1 and TRBJ1-3; D possibly corresponds to TRBD1 (6 bases). The germline V and J ends were trimmed by 5 bases and 3 bases, with 17 bases remaining between them. The CDR3 runs to 15 residues. Germline V gene lookup returns CDR1 SQVTM and CDR2 ANQGSEA. In nucleotides, the CDR3 is TGCAGCGTTATCTGGGGGGGCGCAGGTGGAAACACCATATATTTT. This sequence encodes CSVIWGGAGGNTIYF.

The chain joins TRBV30 to TRBJ2-4; tentatively, D is TRBD1 (6 bases). Between the trimmed V and J ends, which lost 2 bases and 0 bases, there was a span of 17 bases. From germline, CDR1 is GTSNPN and CDR2 SVGIG (reference sequence). This CDR3 comprises 17 residues. The CDR3 region has the DNA TGTGCCTGGAGTATAGTTCCGGACAGTATAGCCAAAAACATTCAGTACTTC. This encodes CAWSIVPDSIAKNIQYF.

This clone was seen a handful of times. The V gene is TRBV6-5, the J gene TRBJ1-1; TRBD1 aligns across 7 bases. V lost 7 bases to trimming and J lost 8 bases; unmatched junction nucleotides: 7. Germline CDR1 is MNHEY and CDR2 is SVGAGI. The CDR3 covers 12 residues. The CDR3 sequence: CASTRGTGEAFF. CDR3 DNA: TGTGCCAGCACCAGGGGGACGGGAGAAGCTTTCTTT.

This chain connects TRBV18 to TRBJ1-2; 9 positions match TRBD1. The length of the CDR3 is 13 residues. V lost 5 bases, J lost 7 bases, and 5 bases stayed unmatched. In germline, CDR1 is KGHSH, CDR2 LQKENI. For the CDR3, the DNA is TGTGCCAGCTCAGGAGACAGGGGGTCTGGCTACACCTTC. This gives the protein CASSGDRGSGYTF.

V and J are TRBV5-1 and TRBJ1-1, with D hard to call. Germline assignment: CDR1 SGHRS and CDR2 YFSETQ. The CDR3 is 15 amino acids. Trimming pared 4 bases from V and 1 base from J, leaving 14 bases between. The CDR3: CASSPQILGNTEAFF. CDR3 nucleotides: TGCGCCAGCAGCCCACAGATACTCGGGAACACTGAAGCTTTCTTT. The full variable domain, completed using reference TRBV5-1 and TRBJ1-1, is KAGVTQTPRYLIKTRGQQVTLSCSPISGHRSVSWYQQTPGQGLQFLFEYFSETQRNKGNFPGRFSGRQFSNSRSEMNVSTLELGDSALYLCASSPQILGNTEAFFGQGTRLTVV.

CDR3 sequence: CASTRNSYEQYF. In DNA, the CDR3 is TGTGCCAGCACTAGGAACTCCTACGAGCAGTACTTC. The J gene is TRBJ2-7, the V gene TRBV7-2; no reliable D call. Between the trimmed V and J ends, which lost 7 bases and 0 bases, there was a span of 7 bases. The V gene's germline CDR1 is SGHTA and CDR2 FQGNSA. The CDR3 contains 12 residues.

The chain couples TRBV5-1 to TRBJ2-7; D is unclear. Trimming took off 2 bases at V and 2 bases at J, with 8 bases between the two ends. Germline CDR1 is SGHRS and CDR2 is YFSETQ. The CDR3 covers 13 residues. In DNA form, the CDR3 reads TGCGCCAGCAGCTTCGCGGATCCCTACGAGCAGTACTTC. Its translation is CASSFADPYEQYF.

The chain combines TRBV4-1 with TRBJ2-3, with D possibly being TRBD2 (6 bases). The CDR3 covers 18 residues. The V end was cut by 1 base, the J end by 0 bases, with 17 bases between. CDR1 and CDR2 (germline): MGHRA, YSYEKL. As DNA, the CDR3 is TGCGCCAGCAGCCAAGCCGGCGCCTCACTAGCAAGCACAGATACGCAGTATTTT. Translated, it gives CASSQAGASLASTDTQYF.

This chain uses TRBV27 with TRBJ2-1; tentative D call: TRBD2 (6 bases). Germline V gene lookup returns CDR1 MNHEY and CDR2 SMNVEV (reference sequence). The CDR3 is 15 amino acids. Trimming cost V 2 bases and J 0 bases, with 8 bases left between them. The CDR3, as DNA: TGTGCCAGCAGTTTAGTGACTAGCTCCTACAATGAGCAGTTCTTC. Translating gives CASSLVTSSYNEQFF.

This clone showed up just a few times. Mismatch with germline at one junction end may stem from a read error. The V and J genes are TRBV6-5 and TRBJ2-1, with 7 bases identical to TRBD1. There are 13 residues in the CDR3. Germline assignment: CDR1 MNHEY and CDR2 SVGAGI. The CDR3 DNA sequence: TGTGCCAGCAGATATACCGGGACAGTCTCGTTAGTCTTC. Translated: CASRYTGTVSLVF.

Only a few counts were recorded for this clone. The chain has TRBV10-3 and TRBJ2-3; D remains unclear. The V gene lost 2 bases and the J gene lost 0 bases, with 3 bases spanning the gap. This CDR3 has 13 amino acids. The germline V gene encodes CDR1 ENHRY and CDR2 SYGVKD. The CDR3 bases are TGTGCCATCAGTGAGCCTAGCACAGATACGCAGTATTTT. Translating it yields CAISEPSTDTQYF.

This clone showed up just a few times. The V gene is TRBV30, the J gene TRBJ2-1, with D maybe TRBD1 (6 bases). The V gene lost 2 bases and the J gene lost 0 bases, with 8 bases spanning the gap. Per germline, CDR1 GTSNPN and CDR2 SVGIG (reference sequence). The CDR3 loop spans 14 amino acids. CDR3 bases: TGTGCCTGGAGTAGGGGGAGCTCCTACAATGAGCAGTTCTTC. Translated, it gives CAWSRGSSYNEQFF.

This clone was observed a handful of times. J is TRBJ1-1 and V is TRBV29-1; 7 nucleotides line up with TRBD1. The CDR3 consists of 16 residues. Germline trimming cut 2 bases from V and 1 base from J; bases unmatched to any gene: 10. Per germline, CDR1 SQVTM and CDR2 ANQGSEA. CDR3 amino acids: CSVERRQGVRNTEAFF. The CDR3 coding sequence is TGCAGCGTTGAAAGGAGACAGGGTGTACGGAACACTGAAGCTTTCTTT.

This rearrangement joins TRBV7-9 to TRBJ1-4; possible D gene TRBD1, 6 bases. The germline V and J ends were trimmed by 1 base and 1 base, with 10 bases remaining between them. The germline gives CDR1 SEHNR, CDR2 FQNEAQ (reference sequence). This CDR3 region has 16 residues. This CDR3 is CASSLGWGRTNEKLFF. For the CDR3, the DNA is TGTGCCAGCAGCTTAGGATGGGGGCGAACTAATGAAAAACTGTTTTTT.

The chain uses TRBV9 and TRBJ2-5; 9 bases align to TRBD2. The CDR3 is made up of 17 amino acids. The germline V gene has CDR1 SGDLS and CDR2 YYNGEE. Trimming at V came to 0 bases and at J to 0 bases, leaving 6 bases not matched to a gene. CDR3 in DNA: TGTGCCAGCAGCGTAGGTATCTCTAGCGGGAACCAAGAGACCCAGTACTTC. Its protein product is CASSVGISSGNQETQYF. The variable domain in full, with the rest retrieved from reference TRBV9 and TRBJ2-5, is DSGVTQTPKHLITATGQRVTLRCSPRSGDLSVYWYQQSLDQGLQFLIQYYNGEERAKGNILERFSAQQFPDLHSELNLSSLELGDSALYFCASSVGISSGNQETQYFGPGTRLLVL.

This chain uses TRBV6-6 with TRBJ1-2; D uncertain. The germline V gene encodes CDR1 MNHNY and CDR2 SVGAGI (reference sequence). Trimming took 2 bases from V and 2 from J, leaving 6 bases between them. CDR3 length: 13 amino acids. CDR3 region: CASSYGRNYGYTF. The DNA of the CDR3 is TGTGCCAGCAGTTACGGGAGAAACTATGGCTACACCTTC.

The chain couples TRBV9 to TRBJ2-5, with 10 bases that match TRBD2. The germline V gene has CDR1 SGDLS and CDR2 YYNGEE. The CDR3 spans 16 residues. After removal of 0 bases from V and 3 bases from J, the junction contained 5 bases not matched to a gene. Here the CDR3 DNA reads TGTGCCAGCAGCGTAGAAGGAGGACTAGCGGAAGAGACCCAGTACTTC. Protein sequence: CASSVEGGLAEETQYF. Full variable domain (remainder filled in from reference TRBV9 and TRBJ2-5): DSGVTQTPKHLITATGQRVTLRCSPRSGDLSVYWYQQSLDQGLQFLIQYYNGEERAKGNILERFSAQQFPDLHSELNLSSLELGDSALYFCASSVEGGLAEETQYFGPGTRLLVL.

The rearrangement uses TRBV27 and TRBJ1-4, with unresolved D. V shed 6 bases and J shed 2 bases, with 16 bases lying between them. CDR1 is MNHEY, CDR2 SMNVEV, per germline (reference sequence). The length of the CDR3 is 16 residues. The CDR3 bases are TGTGCCAGCAGCCACTCCTTACGGAGGACTAATGAAAAACTGTTTTTT. Residues: CASSHSLRRTNEKLFF.

This rearrangement joins TRBV23-1 to TRBJ2-5; D is unclear. TRBV23-1 is noted as an ORF with a role that remains uncertain. V was cut by 0 bases and J by 2 bases, with 13 bases left in between. This CDR3 has 16 amino acids. CDR3 region: CASSQSQQKNQETQYF. CDR3 DNA: TGCGCCAGCAGTCAATCTCAACAGAAAAATCAAGAGACCCAGTACTTC.

The rearrangement uses TRBV29-1 and TRBJ1-1; 9 bases agree with TRBD1. V lost 1 base and J lost 5; bases outside the gene matches: 8. This CDR3 spans 15 amino acids. Germline lookup yields CDR1 SQVTM and CDR2 ANQGSEA. The CDR3 region is CSVEVWTGDGTEAFF. Written as DNA, the CDR3 is TGCAGCGTTGAAGTATGGACAGGGGACGGTACTGAAGCTTTCTTT.

This clone was counted only a few times. V and J are TRBV29-1 and TRBJ1-3, with D hard to call. Germline V lookup: CDR1 SQVTM, CDR2 ANQGSEA. Deletions cut 6 bases from V and 7 bases from J, with 19 bases between. This CDR3 comprises 14 residues. The CDR3 is CSVSLSRLPNTIYF. CDR3 sequence (DNA): TGCAGCGTATCCCTTAGCCGACTTCCCAACACCATATATTTT.

This chain links TRBV7-2 with TRBJ2-2; unclear D gene. This CDR3 region has 15 residues. V was shortened by 1 base and J by 0 bases, with 6 bases between the two germline ends. Germline values: CDR1 SGHTA, CDR2 FQGNSA. CDR3 sequence: CASSLVRSNTGELFF. The DNA for the CDR3 is TGTGCCAGCAGCTTAGTCAGGTCGAACACCGGGGAGCTGTTTTTT.

The CDR3 sequence: CASSPADREWETQYF. CDR3 DNA sequence: TGCGCCAGCAGCCCCGCGGACAGGGAATGGGAGACCCAGTACTTC. The chain couples TRBV5-1 to TRBJ2-5; 8 positions match TRBD1. The V and J ends lost 4 bases and 5 bases, in that order; junction bases with no gene match: 10. The CDR3 loop spans 15 amino acids. From germline, CDR1 is SGHRS and CDR2 YFSETQ.

The genes are TRBV5-1 and TRBJ2-1, with 8 positions matching TRBD1. J gave up 0 bases and V 7 bases, and 12 bases lay outside the gene matches. The length of the CDR3 is 17 residues. The germline V gene has CDR1 SGHRS and CDR2 YFSETQ. The CDR3 sequence is CASSPSGGGSSYNEQFF. Written as DNA, the CDR3 is TGCGCCAGCTCCCCCTCAGGGGGCGGCAGCTCCTACAATGAGCAGTTCTTC. The variable domain in full, with the rest retrieved from reference TRBV5-1 and TRBJ2-1, is KAGVTQTPRYLIKTRGQQVTLSCSPISGHRSVSWYQQTPGQGLQFLFEYFSETQRNKGNFPGRFSGRQFSNSRSEMNVSTLELGDSALYLCASSPSGGGSSYNEQFFGPGTRLTVL.

V usage is TRBV5-4 and J usage is TRBJ2-3, with 10 bases fitting TRBD2. With V trimmed by 3 bases and J by 2 bases, 3 bases remained unmatched. The CDR3 is made up of 15 amino acids. Per germline, CDR1 SGHNT and CDR2 YYREEE (reference sequence). CDR3 DNA sequence: TGTGCCAGCAGCTCCGGGACTAGCGTCACAGATACGCAGTATTTT. Its protein is CASSSGTSVTDTQYF.

This clone was seen a handful of times. This chain connects TRBV11-2 to TRBJ2-1; D gene unclear. Germline values: CDR1 SGHAT, CDR2 FQNNGV. V dropped 5 bases and J dropped 6 bases, with 8 bases sitting between them. The CDR3 is 12 residues long. Here the CDR3 reads CASSPAVNEQFF. The CDR3 DNA follows: TGTGCCAGCAGCCCCGCGGTCAATGAGCAGTTCTTC. Filled out from reference TRBV11-2 and TRBJ2-1, the complete variable domain reads EAGVAQSPRYKIIEKRQSVAFWCNPISGHATLYWYQQILGQGPKLLIQFQNNGVVDDSQLPKDRFSAERLKGVDSTLKIQPAKLEDSAVYLCASSPAVNEQFFGPGTRLTVL.

There are a few counts of this clone. V is TRBV4-1 and J is TRBJ2-7; TRBD2 agrees at 7 bases. This CDR3 comprises 15 residues. With 2 bases clipped from V and 3 bases from J, the junction kept 7 bases outside the gene matches. Germline values: CDR1 MGHRA, CDR2 YSYEKL. CDR3 sequence: CASSQPRSGNYEQYF. CDR3 sequence (DNA): TGCGCCAGCAGCCAACCCCGGAGCGGGAACTACGAGCAGTACTTC.